The 15 T cell receptor beta chains below come from one sample, sequenced in a study of blood T cells in healthy people across ages. Through a sample-barcoded 5' primer and a J-beta primer mix, a second PCR was run for 7 to 11 cycles. TCRdb itself ran the 5' RACE reads through MiXCR, one entry per CDR3 protein. Of around 2 million distinct CDR3 sequences in the sample, around 40% were seen once. The sequenced material came from blood. The receptors were sampled from a human donor in good health.

This clonotype is a singleton in its sample. The gene calls are TRBV24-1 and TRBJ2-3; tentatively, D is TRBD1 (6 bases). The germline gives CDR1 KGHDR, CDR2 SFDVKD. Trimming removed 0 bases from V and 0 bases from J, with 15 bases in between. The CDR3 runs 18 residues. Written as DNA, the CDR3 is TGTGCCACCAGTGATTTGCATGGTCGAAGGGGGAGCACAGATACGCAGTATTTT. It specifies CATSDLHGRRGSTDTQYF.

The chain couples TRBV29-1 to TRBJ2-5, with D possibly TRBD1 on 5 matching bases. The CDR3 runs 13 residues. The germline V and J ends were trimmed by 7 bases and 2 bases, with 14 bases remaining between them. Germline V gene data show CDR1 as SQVTM and CDR2 as ANQGSEA. The CDR3, as DNA: TGCAGCGAGGGCCGACAGCCTCAAGAGACCCAGTACTTC. Translation gives CSEGRQPQETQYF.

The rearrangement uses TRBV29-1 and TRBJ1-2, with TRBD1 matching over 7 bases. V shed 6 bases and J 4 bases; nucleotides not matched to a gene: 5. The CDR3 is 12 residues long. Germline V gives CDR1 SQVTM, CDR2 ANQGSEA. The CDR3 region is CSVPQGFYGYTF. The CDR3 coding sequence is TGCAGCGTCCCACAGGGGTTCTATGGCTACACCTTC.

Only a few counts were recorded for this clonotype. This sequence joins TRBV7-9 and TRBJ1-2, with D unresolved. The CDR3 is made up of 14 amino acids. Germline loops: CDR1 SEHNR, CDR2 FQNEAQ (reference sequence). V gave up 5 bases and J gave up 2 bases, with 12 bases separating them. The DNA of the CDR3 is TGTGCCAGCAGCCCAGGAGAGGCCAACTATGGCTACACCTTC. Protein: CASSPGEANYGYTF.

The chain employs TRBV20-1 and TRBJ2-1; 10 positions match TRBD2. The CDR3 is 14 amino acids. Germline CDR1 is DFQATT and CDR2 is SNEGSKA (reference sequence). After removal of 4 bases from V and 4 bases from J, the junction contained 4 bases not matched to a gene. The CDR3 DNA sequence: TGCAGTGCTAACCTAGCGGGGGATTACAATGAGCAGTTCTTC. It translates to CSANLAGDYNEQFF.

This clonotype was seen more than once but under ten times. The CDR3 DNA reads TGTGCCATCAACCTAAACACGAACACTGAAGCTTTCTTT. Its protein product is CAINLNTNTEAFF. The chain links TRBV10-3 to TRBJ1-1; D call uncertain. The V end lost 7 bases, the J end lost 1 base, and 10 bases lay between the germline ends. The CDR3 has 13 amino acids. CDR1 is ENHRY, CDR2 SYGVKD, per germline.

This clonotype was detected many times. The rearrangement links TRBV6-2 or TRBV6-3 to TRBJ2-7; D ambiguous. Trimming cost V 6 bases and J 2 bases, with 8 bases left between them. CDR1 and CDR2 (germline): MNHEY, SVGEGT. CDR3 length: 12 residues. The CDR3 DNA reads as TGTGCCAGCAGCCGACTGACCTACGAGCAGTACTTC. This gives the protein CASSRLTYEQYF.

CDR3 loop: CASSFTSGDPSDEQFF. CDR3 in DNA: TGTGCCAGCAGTTTTACTAGCGGGGACCCCTCGGATGAGCAGTTCTTC. The chain joins TRBV28 to TRBJ2-1; TRBD2 aligns across 10 bases. The CDR3 extends over 16 amino acids. Germline trimming cut 3 bases from V and 8 bases from J; bases unmatched to any gene: 10. CDR1 and CDR2 from the germline V gene are MDHEN and SYDVKM. Variable domain in full (rest from reference TRBV28 and TRBJ2-1): DVKVTQSSRYLVKRTGEKVFLECVQDMDHENMFWYRQDPGLGLRLIYFSYDVKMKEKGDIPEGYSVSREKKERFSLILESASTNQTSMYLCASSFTSGDPSDEQFFGPGTRLTVL.

Note on this clonotype: The germline gene is not matched at one end of the junction; a read error may be the cause. The chain recombines TRBV7-2 with TRBJ1-6; TRBD1 aligns across 8 bases. Germline CDR1 is SGHTA and CDR2 is FQGNSA. This CDR3 contains 16 residues. Here the CDR3 DNA reads TGTGCCAGCAGCGACCCCAGGGGGCGAAGTAATTCACCCCGCCACTTT. It codes for CASSDPRGRSNSPRHF.

In this sample, this clonotype turned up once. V gene TRBV25-1 combines with J gene TRBJ1-2, with TRBD1 matching 8 bases. Germline values: CDR1 MGHDK, CDR2 SYGVNS. The CDR3 extends over 16 amino acids. V dropped 5 bases and J dropped 4; count of bases not matched to a gene: 12. This chain's CDR3 is CASSPIQGQAPYGYTF. The CDR3 DNA is TGTGCCAGCAGTCCCATTCAGGGACAGGCGCCCTATGGCTACACCTTC.

The V gene is TRBV29-1, the J gene TRBJ2-3; 7 bases match TRBD2. V lost 3 bases, J lost 0 bases, and 3 bases stayed unmatched. Germline-derived CDR1 and CDR2 are SQVTM and ANQGSEA. This CDR3 is 14 amino acids long. The CDR3 loop reads CSVDYSGSTDTQYF. The CDR3 region has the DNA TGCAGCGTTGATTATAGCGGGAGCACAGATACGCAGTATTTT.

V usage is TRBV4-1 and J usage is TRBJ1-2, with a weak D call TRBD1 (6 bases). The CDR3 consists of 15 residues. In germline, CDR1 is MGHRA, CDR2 YSYEKL. The ends were cut back, 0 bases at V and 6 bases at J, with 14 bases in the middle. The CDR3 DNA reads TGCGCCAGCAGCCAAGAGTTGGTCAGGGGAAATGGCTACACCTTC. It specifies CASSQELVRGNGYTF.

The chain joins TRBV3-1 to TRBJ2-7; 9 positions agree with TRBD1. Germline V gives CDR1 LGHDT, CDR2 YNNKEL (reference sequence). This CDR3 is built from 15 residues. Trimming at V came to 5 bases and at J to 7 bases, leaving 12 bases not matched to a gene. The CDR3 spells CASSSREGQGKEQYF. CDR3 coding DNA: TGTGCCAGCAGCTCGAGGGAGGGACAGGGTAAGGAGCAGTACTTC.

This clonotype was counted ten times or more. The chain uses TRBV6-5 and TRBJ2-7; D unclear. The ends were cut back, 6 bases at V and 6 bases at J, with 12 bases in the middle. Per germline, CDR1 MNHEY and CDR2 SVGAGI. The CDR3 spans 12 residues. DNA for the CDR3: TGTGCCAGCAGCCCTACAACTGGCGAGCAGTACTTC. As protein: CASSPTTGEQYF.

V usage is TRBV9 and J usage is TRBJ2-4; TRBD2 matches at 12 bases. The DNA end lines up better with TRBJ2-7; the J call may be wrong. The CDR3 runs to 16 residues. CDR1 and CDR2 from the germline V gene are SGDLS and YYNGEE. This CDR3 reads CASSVVPSGGACEQYF. The CDR3 region has the DNA TGTGCCAGCAGCGTAGTCCCTAGCGGGGGGGCGTGCGAGCAGTACTTC.